Below, one TCR beta chain is given with its context. The data belong to a study of blood T cell repertoires in COVID-19. Study overall: T cells, B-cell-depleted T cells, or PBMCs supplied cDNA or gDNA.

In the original workflow: Using reference gene primer amplification, nucleated cell counts were estimated. Data came from immunoSEQ multiplex PCR; TCRdb stores just in-frame clones and leaves some out. That table gives V, J and clone size, and the DNA gave D and trimming. The sample holds 110,000 to 150,000 clones, roughly 90% seen once. The CDR3 sequence is 16 residues long. J was trimmed by 5 bases and V by 3 bases; bases with no gene match: 10. CDR1 and CDR2 from the germline V gene are SGHRS and YFSETQ. The TCR comes from a man in his sixties with active or convalescent COVID-19. This chain links TRBV5-1 with TRBJ2-5, with 10 bases aligning to TRBD1. The sample was peripheral blood. Written as DNA, the CDR3 is TGCGCCAGCAGCTCCGGGACAGGGGCCACGGTGGAGACCCAGTACTTC. Translation gives CASSSGTGATVETQYF. Combining the CDR3 with reference TRBV5-1 and TRBJ2-5 gives the whole variable domain KAGVTQTPRYLIKTRGQQVTLSCSPISGHRSVSWYQQTPGQGLQFLFEYFSETQRNKGNFPGRFSGRQFSNSRSEMNVSTLELGDSALYLCASSSGTGATVETQYFGPGTRLLVL.